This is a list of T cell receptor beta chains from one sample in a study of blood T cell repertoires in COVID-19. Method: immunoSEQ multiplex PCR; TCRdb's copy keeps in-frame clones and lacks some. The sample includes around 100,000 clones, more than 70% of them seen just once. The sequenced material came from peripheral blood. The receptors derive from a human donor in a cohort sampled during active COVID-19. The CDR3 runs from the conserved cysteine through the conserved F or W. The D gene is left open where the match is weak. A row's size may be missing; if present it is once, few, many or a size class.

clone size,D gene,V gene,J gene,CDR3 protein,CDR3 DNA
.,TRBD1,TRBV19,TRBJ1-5,CASSMGQGGKQPQHF,TGTGCCAGTAGTATGGGACAGGGAGGGAAACAGCCCCAGCATTTT
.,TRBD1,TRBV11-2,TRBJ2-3,CASRAGTGGRSTDTQYF,TGTGCCAGCAGGGCCGGGACAGGGGGAAGGAGCACAGATACGCAGTATTTT
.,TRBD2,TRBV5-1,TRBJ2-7,CASSKAGGDSYEQYF,TGCGCCAGCAGTAAAGCGGGAGGGGACTCCTACGAGCAGTACTTC
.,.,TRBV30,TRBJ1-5,CAFRTESNQPQHF,TGTGCCTTCCGGACAGAGAGCAATCAGCCCCAGCATTTT
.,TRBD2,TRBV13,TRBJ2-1,CASSYRTGGVYEQFF,TGTGCCAGCAGCTACCGGACGGGGGGGGTCTATGAGCAGTTCTTC
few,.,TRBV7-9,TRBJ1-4,CASSLGGRTNEKLFF,TGTGCCAGCAGCTTAGGGGGCAGGACTAATGAAAAACTGTTTTTT
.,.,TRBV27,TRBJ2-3,CASSFYRTDTQYF,TGTGCCAGCAGTTTCTACAGGACAGATACGCAGTATTTT
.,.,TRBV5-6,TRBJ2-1,CASSADSGASYNEQFF,TGTGCCAGCAGCGCGGACAGCGGGGCCTCCTACAATGAGCAGTTCTTC
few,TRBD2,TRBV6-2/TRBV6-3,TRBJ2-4,CASSLAGSLAKNIQYF,TGTGCCAGCAGTTTAGCGGGGTCTTTAGCCAAAAACATTCAGTACTTC
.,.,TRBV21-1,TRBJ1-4,CASSATGGAYATNEKLFF,TGTGCCAGCAGCGCAACAGGGGGCGCCTATGCAACTAATGAAAAACTGTTTTTT
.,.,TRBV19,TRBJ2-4,CASSMGASSKNIQYF,TGTGCCAGTAGTATGGGAGCCAGCTCCAAAAACATTCAGTACTTC
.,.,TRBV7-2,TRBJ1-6,CASSLSHPQALEGNSPLHF,TGTGCCAGCAGCTTAAGTCACCCGCAGGCACTCGAGGGAAATTCACCCCTCCACTTT
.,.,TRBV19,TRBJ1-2,CASSPTVYGYTF,TGTGCCAGTAGTCCAACAGTCTATGGCTACACCTTC
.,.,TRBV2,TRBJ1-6,CASSGQPNTNSPLHF,TGTGCCAGCAGCGGACAACCGAACACTAATTCACCCCTCCACTTT
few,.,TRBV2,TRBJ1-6,CASSGSGPNSPLHF,TGTGCCAGCAGTGGATCAGGCCCTAATTCACCCCTCCACTTT
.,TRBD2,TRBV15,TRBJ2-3,CATSKGGLAWGTDTQYF,TGTGCCACCAGCAAAGGGGGACTAGCGTGGGGAACAGATACGCAGTATTTT
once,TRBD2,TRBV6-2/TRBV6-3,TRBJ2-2,CASSPLGGGNTGELFF,TGTGCCAGCAGTCCCCTAGGCGGGGGAAACACCGGGGAGCTGTTTTTT
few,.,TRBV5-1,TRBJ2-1,CASSGGTVRGEQFF,TGCGCCAGCAGCGGAGGGACTGTTCGGGGTGAGCAGTTCTTC
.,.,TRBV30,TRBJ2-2,CAYYAQGYSGELFF,TGTGCCTACTATGCACAGGGTTATTCCGGGGAGCTGTTTTTT
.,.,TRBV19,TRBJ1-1,CASSRPEGHTEAFF,TGTGCCAGTAGTAGACCGGAGGGGCACACTGAAGCTTTCTTT
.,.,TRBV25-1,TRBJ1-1,CASRGRGTEAFF,TGTGCCAGCAGGGGGAGGGGCACTGAAGCTTTCTTT
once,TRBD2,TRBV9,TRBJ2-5,CASSVTSGALETQYF,TGTGCCAGCAGCGTGACTAGCGGGGCCTTGGAGACCCAGTACTTC
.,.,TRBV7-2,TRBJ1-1,CASSEGGRLNTEAFF,TGTGCCAGCAGCGAAGGGGGACGGCTGAACACTGAAGCTTTCTTT
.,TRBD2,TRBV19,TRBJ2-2,CASSIERGTGELFF,TGTGCCAGTAGTATCGAGCGGGGAACCGGGGAGCTGTTTTTT
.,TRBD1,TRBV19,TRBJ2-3,CASSKGTGVADTQYF,TGTGCCAGTAGTAAAGGGACAGGGGTGGCAGATACGCAGTATTTT
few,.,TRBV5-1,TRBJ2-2,CASSAQGDGELFF,TGCGCCAGCAGCGCACAGGGCGACGGGGAGCTGTTTTTT
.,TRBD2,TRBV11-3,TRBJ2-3,CASSLVAGGTDTQYF,TGTGCCAGCAGCTTAGTTGCGGGGGGCACAGATACGCAGTATTTT
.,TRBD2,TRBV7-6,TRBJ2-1,CASSPWTSGIISDEQFF,TGTGCCAGCAGCCCGTGGACTAGCGGGATCATATCGGATGAGCAGTTCTTC
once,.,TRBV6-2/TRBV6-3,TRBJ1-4,CASRYRSYDEKLFF,TGTGCCAGCAGATACAGGAGTTACGATGAAAAACTGTTTTTT
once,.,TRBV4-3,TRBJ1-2,CASSQLLTGSGYTF,TGCGCCAGCAGCCAGCTACTTACAGGGTCTGGCTACACCTTC
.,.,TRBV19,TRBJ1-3,CASRRQVWSGNTIYF,TGTGCCAGTAGACGACAGGTTTGGTCTGGAAACACCATATATTTT
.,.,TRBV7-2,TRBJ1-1,CASSLDLSRNTEAFF,TGTGCCAGCAGCTTAGATCTTTCCAGGAACACTGAAGCTTTCTTT
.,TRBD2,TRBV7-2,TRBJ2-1,CASSPSSGISYNEQFF,TGTGCCAGCAGCCCATCAAGCGGGATCTCCTACAATGAGCAGTTCTTC
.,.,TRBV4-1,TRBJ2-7,CASSQEIAAGYEQYF,TGCGCCAGCAGCCAAGAAATAGCAGCGGGCTACGAGCAGTACTTC
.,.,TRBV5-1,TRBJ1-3,CASSLGASSGNTIYF,TGCGCCAGCAGCTTGGGCGCAAGCTCTGGAAACACCATATATTTT